This T cell receptor (beta chain) is drawn from a study of a mutant IDH1 vaccine in newly diagnosed glioma. Time point defined: baseline, week 1 (first vaccination visit). Described treatment: pre-vaccination baseline after standard-of-care therapy. In every donor, the tumor was a new WHO grade 3 or 4 IDH1-mutant, ATRX-lost astrocytoma. The V end lost 6 bases, the J end lost 2 bases, and 7 bases lay between the germline ends. The CDR3 runs to 11 residues. CDR1 is GTSNPN and CDR2 is SVGIG in the germline V gene (reference sequence). Repertoires were generated with immunoSEQ multiplex PCR, while TCRdb's copy carries only in-frame clones and drops some. Of about 92,000 clones listed, under 90% were seen once; the top ten hold around 7.4%.

The starting material was PBMCs, obtained from a glioma patient treated with radiotherapy, temozolomide or both. This TCR was sampled from a woman aged 45-60 years with glioma. The chain combines TRBV30 with TRBJ2-5; no reliable D call. The CDR3 sequence: CACSDQETQYF. CDR3 nucleotide sequence: TGTGCCTGCTCAGATCAAGAGACCCAGTACTTC.